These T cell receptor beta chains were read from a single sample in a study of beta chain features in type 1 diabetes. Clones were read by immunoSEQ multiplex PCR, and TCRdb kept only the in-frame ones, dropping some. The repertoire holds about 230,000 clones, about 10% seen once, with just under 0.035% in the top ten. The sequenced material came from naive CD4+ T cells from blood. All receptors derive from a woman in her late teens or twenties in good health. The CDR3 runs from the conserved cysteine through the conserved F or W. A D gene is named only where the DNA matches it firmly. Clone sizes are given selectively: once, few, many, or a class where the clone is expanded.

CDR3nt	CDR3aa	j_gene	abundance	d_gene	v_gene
TGTGCCATCAAGCTACCCGGCAGGGGCCTCGATGGCTACACCTTC	CAIKLPGRGLDGYTF	TRBJ1-2	.	.	TRBV10-3
TGCAGCGTTGGACGACTTGACAGACATTATACTGAAGCTTTCTTT	CSVGRLDRHYTEAFF	TRBJ1-1	.	.	TRBV29-1
TGTGCCAGCGGCCCTAGCACAGATACGCAGTATTTT	CASGPSTDTQYF	TRBJ2-3	few	.	TRBV28
TGTGCCAGCAGTGAAGACAGGGTCACTGAAGCTTTCTTT	CASSEDRVTEAFF	TRBJ1-1	few	.	TRBV2
TGTGCCAGCCGGGACAGGGTATATCAGCCCCAGCATTTT	CASRDRVYQPQHF	TRBJ1-5	few	TRBD1	TRBV2
TGTGCCAGCTCACCACGAACAAACGATGAGCAGTTCTTC	CASSPRTNDEQFF	TRBJ2-1	many	.	TRBV18
TGTGCCTGGGACGGGGGCTCTGGAAACACCATATATTTT	CAWDGGSGNTIYF	TRBJ1-3	.	.	TRBV30
TGTGCCAGTAGTAGCGGGGCCTTGGGAAATCAGCCCCAGCATTTT	CASSSGALGNQPQHF	TRBJ1-5	few	.	TRBV19
TGTGCCAGCAGCCGGACAGGGACCACAGATACGCAGTATTTT	CASSRTGTTDTQYF	TRBJ2-3	few	TRBD1	TRBV9
TGCGCCAGCAGCCAGGAGCGGCAACCGATCCAAGAGACCCAGTACTTC	CASSQERQPIQETQYF	TRBJ2-5	many	.	TRBV4-1
TGCGCCAGCAGCAGGGACAGGGGATCCTACGAGCAGTACTTC	CASSRDRGSYEQYF	TRBJ2-7	few	TRBD1	TRBV5-1
TGTGCCAGCAGAGCTAGAGACAGGGGGTATCAGCCCCAGCATTTT	CASRARDRGYQPQHF	TRBJ1-5	.	TRBD1	TRBV2
TGTGCCGGCAGCTTGAGGTCACCCGGGACAGACCAAGAGACCCAGTACTTC	CAGSLRSPGTDQETQYF	TRBJ2-5	once	TRBD1	TRBV5-4
TGTGCCAGCACGGGACAGGGAATTCCACCCCTCCACTTT	CASTGQGIPPLHF	TRBJ1-6	.	TRBD1	TRBV6-5
TGTGCCAGCAGTTTAGAGGGGGCGGCTAACTATGGCTACACCTTC	CASSLEGAANYGYTF	TRBJ1-2	.	TRBD1	TRBV27
TGTGCCAGCAGTTACTTTCGACAGGCCAGAGGCGAGCAGTACTTC	CASSYFRQARGEQYF	TRBJ2-7	.	.	TRBV6-5
TGTGCCAGCAGCAGGGGGGGGACAGGGAATGAGCAGTTCTTC	CASSRGGTGNEQFF	TRBJ2-1	few	TRBD1	TRBV7-2
TGTGCCAGCAGCACCACGGCAGGGAGGCACACTGAAGCTTTCTTT	CASSTTAGRHTEAFF	TRBJ1-1	.	.	TRBV11-1
TGTGCCACCAGCAGAGTTGGGCAGGGGGCTGGCGAGCAGTACTTC	CATSRVGQGAGEQYF	TRBJ2-7	few	TRBD1	TRBV15
TGTGCCAGCTCACCACTGGACGGGGAGAACACTGAAGCTTTCTTT	CASSPLDGENTEAFF	TRBJ1-1	few	.	TRBV18
TGTGCCGCACGGACAGGGATGAACACTGAAGCTTTCTTT	CAARTGMNTEAFF	TRBJ1-1	.	TRBD1	TRBV25-1
TGTGCCAGCAGTCTAGCGGGAGATCGAACCGGGGAGCTGTTTTTT	CASSLAGDRTGELFF	TRBJ2-2	.	TRBD2	TRBV25-1
TGTGCCACCAGCAGAGATAGACAGGGATCCTACGAGCAGTACTTC	CATSRDRQGSYEQYF	TRBJ2-7	.	TRBD1	TRBV15